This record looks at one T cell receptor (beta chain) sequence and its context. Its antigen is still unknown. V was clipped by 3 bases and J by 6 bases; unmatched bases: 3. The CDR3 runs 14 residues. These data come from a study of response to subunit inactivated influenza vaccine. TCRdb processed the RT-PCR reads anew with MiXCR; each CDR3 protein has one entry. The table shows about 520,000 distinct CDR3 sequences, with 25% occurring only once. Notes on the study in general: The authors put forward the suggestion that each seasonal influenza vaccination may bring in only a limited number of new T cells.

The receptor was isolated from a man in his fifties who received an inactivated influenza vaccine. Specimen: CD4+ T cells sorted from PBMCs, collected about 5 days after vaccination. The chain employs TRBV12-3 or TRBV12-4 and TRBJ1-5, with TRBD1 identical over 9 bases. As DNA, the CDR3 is TGTGCCAGCAGTTTCGCGACAGGGGGTCAGCCCCAGCATTTT. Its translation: CASSFATGGQPQHF.